This T cell receptor beta chain was found in a study of CD8 T cells in Susac syndrome. This CDR3 is built from 13 residues. The V and J ends lost 3 bases and 6 bases respectively, with 14 bases between them. Germline V gene lookup returns CDR1 DFQATT and CDR2 SNEGSKA (reference sequence). RNA in amounts of about 0.45 to 1 ug was reverse transcribed with random hexamers. From the immunoSEQ multiplex PCR reads, TCRdb called clonotypes with MiXCR, one entry per CDR3 protein. This table holds 200,000 to 300,000 distinct CDR3 sequences, about 96% found once. The authors negatively isolated CD8+ and CD4+ T cells and FACS-enriched TEMRA cells.

This clonotype originated in a human donor with Susac syndrome. Source material: CD4+ T cells from PBMCs. This chain connects TRBV20-1 to TRBJ1-2; possibly TRBD1 for D (6 bases). The DNA for the CDR3 is TGCAGTGCTAGCCCCAGGGGCGCGGATGGCTACACCTTC. It specifies CSASPRGADGYTF.